Shown below are 8 T cell receptor beta chains from a single sample sequenced in a study of read filtering for tumor transcriptome and immune sequencing. The library was built from roughly 400 ng RNA with molecular barcoded adaptors for alpha/delta and beta/gamma chains. TCRdb reprocessed the reads via MiXCR and lists one record per CDR3 protein. The sample carries more than 35,000 distinct CDR3 sequences, roughly 13% recorded once. What was sequenced was a population of CD138-negative cells sorted from bone marrow. These receptors were taken from a donor at least 40 years old with multiple myeloma.

Ten or more counts support this clonotype. The rearrangement joins TRBV6-2 or TRBV6-3 to TRBJ2-6, with D unclear. Looked up from germline, CDR1 is MNHEY and CDR2 is SVGEGT. The CDR3 loop spans 15 amino acids. V lost 7 bases, J lost 3 bases, and 13 bases lay in between. The CDR3 region is CASTFQGRGANVLTF. CDR3 DNA sequence: TGTGCCAGCACCTTCCAAGGGCGTGGGGCCAACGTCCTGACTTTC.

Notes on this clonotype: A much larger clone lies a single base off, so this may be a read error. As the CDR3 is not closed by the conserved phenylalanine or tryptophan, this likely results from a read error. The rearrangement links TRBV29-1 to TRBJ2-5; TRBD2 might be the D (6 bases). V gave up 7 bases and J gave up 5 bases, with 11 bases separating them. The CDR3 consists of 11 residues. The germline V gene encodes CDR1 SQVTM and CDR2 ANQGSEA. CDR3 region: CSAGSRETQYL. For the CDR3, the DNA is TGCAGCGCCGGGAGTCGGGAGACCCAGTACCTC.

The rearrangement links TRBV20-1 to TRBJ2-2; 8 nucleotides line up with TRBD2. V trimming: 5 bases; J trimming: 6 bases; junction bases outside the gene matches: 14. Germline-derived CDR1 and CDR2 are DFQATT and SNEGSKA (reference sequence). The CDR3 runs to 16 residues. The CDR3 loop reads CSARRPYSGKAGELFF. CDR3 bases: TGCAGTGCTCGCCGCCCTTATAGCGGGAAGGCCGGGGAGCTGTTTTTT.

This clonotype was counted many times. The chain is built from TRBV28 and TRBJ1-1; D is ambiguous. V lost 5 bases to trimming and J lost 11 bases, with 21 bases between them. CDR1 MDHEN and CDR2 SYDVKM come from the germline V gene. The length of the CDR3 is 14 residues. The CDR3 sequence is CASSPPGKGDRAFF. The CDR3 DNA reads TGTGCCAGCAGTCCCCCGGGGAAGGGAGATAGGGCTTTCTTT. The variable domain in full, completed from reference TRBV28 and TRBJ1-1, reads DVKVTQSSRYLVKRTGEKVFLECVQDMDHENMFWYRQDPGLGLRLIYFSYDVKMKEKGDIPEGYSVSREKKERFSLILESASTNQTSMYLCASSPPGKGDRAFFGQGTRLTVV.

There are many counts of this clonotype. CDR3 loop: CRIPGTANTEAFF. In DNA, the CDR3 is TGCAGGATACCCGGGACGGCGAACACTGAAGCTTTCTTT. The chain carries TRBV20-1 and TRBJ1-1; D possibly corresponds to TRBD1 (5 bases). The CDR3 is 13 residues long. Germline values: CDR1 DFQATT, CDR2 SNEGSKA (reference sequence).

This clonotype was counted many times. CDR3 region: CASARQGGTGELFF. The CDR3 DNA reads TGTGCTTCGGCGAGACAGGGTGGGACCGGGGAGCTGTTTTTT. This rearrangement joins TRBV30 to TRBJ2-2; 7 bases are a match to TRBD1. This CDR3 region has 14 residues. Germline V lookup: CDR1 GTSNPN, CDR2 SVGIG (reference sequence).

This clonotype was found many times. V is TRBV20-1 and J is TRBJ2-1; 7 bases match TRBD1. With V trimmed by 4 bases and J by 0 bases, 15 bases remained unmatched. Germline CDR1 reads DFQATT; CDR2 reads SNEGSKA (reference sequence). The CDR3 extends over 18 amino acids. The DNA for the CDR3 is TGCAGTGCTACACGACAGGGAGTCTTTAAGAGCTCCTACAATGAGCAGTTCTTC. The encoded protein is CSATRQGVFKSSYNEQFF.

This clonotype appeared many times. The V gene is TRBV7-6, the J gene TRBJ2-3, with 7 nucleotides matching TRBD2. The J segment lost 1 base and the V segment lost 4 bases, leaving 8 bases of the junction unmatched. This CDR3 has 16 amino acids. Looked up from germline, CDR1 is SGHVS and CDR2 is FNYEAQ. The CDR3 DNA is TGTGCCAGCAGCTCCCTCGCGGGAGTGGGCACAGATACGCAGTATTTT. It specifies CASSSLAGVGTDTQYF.